These T cell receptor beta chains were read from a single sample in a study of cytomegalovirus exposure and HLA in healthy donors. Repertoires were generated with immunoSEQ multiplex PCR, while TCRdb's copy carries only in-frame clones and drops some. This sample has about 140,000 clones, with 70% to 75% found just once. The source material was PBMCs. Receptor source: a young woman in good health and CMV-seronegative. Each CDR3 is given with its conserved first and last residue. A D gene is named only where the DNA matches it firmly. Expanded clones get a size class; other rows say once, few or many, or leave the size out.

d_gene	j_gene	abundance	v_gene	CDR3nt	CDR3aa
-	TRBJ2-2	-	TRBV6-1	TGTGCCAGCAGTGAAACTGGGGAGCTGTTTTTT	CASSETGELFF
TRBD1	TRBJ2-1	once	TRBV15	TGTGCCACCAGCAGCACCGGGACAGGGGCCTACAATGAGCAGTTCTTC	CATSSTGTGAYNEQFF
-	TRBJ2-1	-	TRBV7-8	TGTGCCAGCAGCTTCACAGGGTACAATGAGCAGTTCTTC	CASSFTGYNEQFF
TRBD1	TRBJ1-6	-	TRBV5-4	TGTGCCAGCAGCTTGCCAGGACAGGGAGGAGATTCACCCCTCCACTTT	CASSLPGQGGDSPLHF
-	TRBJ1-2	-	TRBV30	TGTGCCTGGAGCGGGGGGACGGATGGTTGGGGCTACACCTTC	CAWSGGTDGWGYTF
TRBD2	TRBJ2-1	-	TRBV4-1	TGCGCCAGCAGCCAAAGGACTAGCGGGGGGTACAATGAGCAGTTCTTC	CASSQRTSGGYNEQFF
TRBD2	TRBJ2-1	few	TRBV10-3	TGTGCCATCACCGGGACTAGCGATCGTGAGCAGTTCTTC	CAITGTSDREQFF
-	TRBJ2-6	-	TRBV29-1	TGCAGCGTTGAAGAAGGAGCCGGGGCCAACGTCCTGACTTTC	CSVEEGAGANVLTF
-	TRBJ1-3	-	TRBV2	TGTGCCAGCAGCGCAGGGGCTGGAAACACCATATATTTT	CASSAGAGNTIYF
TRBD1	TRBJ1-5	-	TRBV4-1	TGCGCCAGCAGCCCCAGACAGGGGGCTGATCAGCCCCAGCATTTT	CASSPRQGADQPQHF
-	TRBJ1-4	-	TRBV7-2	TGTGCCAGCGGTTCCGGCCAGGCTGAGGAAAAACTGTTTTTT	CASGSGQAEEKLFF
-	TRBJ2-7	-	TRBV15	TGTGCCACCGGGATAGGCGGGCAGGGGTCCTACGAGCAGTACTTC	CATGIGGQGSYEQYF
-	TRBJ2-3	-	TRBV18	TGTGCCAGCTCACCCGAGAGAGGAAGCACAGATACGCAGTATTTT	CASSPERGSTDTQYF
-	TRBJ1-5	-	TRBV6-1	TGTGCCAGCAGTGAAGCGGGGGGGAATAGCAATCAGCCCCAGCATTTT	CASSEAGGNSNQPQHF
-	TRBJ1-1	-	TRBV7-9	TGTGCCAGCAGCTTACTGGGGGCGTCAGAAGCTTTCTTT	CASSLLGASEAFF
-	TRBJ1-5	-	TRBV21-1	TGTGCCAGCAGCAAAGTGGGTCATGCAGGTAGCAATCAGCCCCAGCATTTT	CASSKVGHAGSNQPQHF
-	TRBJ1-4	-	TRBV9	TGTGCCAGCAGCCCCCAGTCGGGGTATGAAAAACTGTTTTTT	CASSPQSGYEKLFF
TRBD1	TRBJ1-3	-	TRBV6-6	TGTGCCAGCACCTCGGACAGGGTCGGAAACACCATATATTTT	CASTSDRVGNTIYF
-	TRBJ1-1	-	TRBV21-1	TGTGCCAGCAGCAAAGTTCGTCGACAGGGAAGAGGCGGAGCTTTCTTT	CASSKVRRQGRGGAFF
TRBD2	TRBJ2-7	few	TRBV9	TGTGCCAGCAGCGTAGGGGGGGGGAACGCCTACGAGCAGTACTTC	CASSVGGGNAYEQYF
-	TRBJ1-1	-	TRBV6-9	TGTGCCAGCAGTGAGTCCATGGGACACTCTGTCGACACTGAAGCTTTCTTT	CASSESMGHSVDTEAFF
TRBD1	TRBJ1-5	-	TRBV6-6	TGTGCCAGCAGTTACTCGGGACAGAGAGGTCCCCAGCATTTT	CASSYSGQRGPQHF
-	TRBJ1-5	-	TRBV19	TGTGCCAGTAGTATGGGGACATTGGGTTTACAGCCCCAGCATTTT	CASSMGTLGLQPQHF
-	TRBJ1-2	-	TRBV29-1	TGCAGCGTTGGACAGTCTGGTGGCTACACCTTC	CSVGQSGGYTF
TRBD1	TRBJ1-2	once	TRBV2	TGTGCCAGCAGTGATGACAGGGTACATGGCTACACCTTC	CASSDDRVHGYTF
TRBD1	TRBJ1-4	-	TRBV4-1	TGCGCCAGCAGCCAAGGGCGACAGGGGGCATATGAAAAACTGTTTTTT	CASSQGRQGAYEKLFF
TRBD2	TRBJ2-5	-	TRBV6-6	TGTGCCAGCAGTCGGACTAGCGGGGGCCAAGAGACCCAGTACTTC	CASSRTSGGQETQYF
TRBD1	TRBJ1-2	few	TRBV29-1	TGCAGCGTGGGGACAGGGCGAAGTAATGGCTACACCTTC	CSVGTGRSNGYTF
-	TRBJ2-3	-	TRBV10-2	TGCGCCAGCAGTGTCGGGGCAGATACGCAGTATTTT	CASSVGADTQYF
TRBD2	TRBJ2-3	-	TRBV2	TGTGCCAGCAGAGCGGGAGGATCGGCAGATACGCAGTATTTT	CASRAGGSADTQYF
TRBD1	TRBJ1-6	few	TRBV6-1	TGTGCCAGCAGTGAGGGGACAGGGGGCTCACCCCTCCACTTT	CASSEGTGGSPLHF
TRBD1	TRBJ2-4	-	TRBV5-1	TGCGCCAGCAGCTCTCGGACAGGGGGGTTGAGCAAAAACATTCAGTACTTC	CASSSRTGGLSKNIQYF
TRBD1	TRBJ2-7	-	TRBV28	TGTGCCAGCAGTTTATGGCCGGGGACAGGGCACATCGAGCAGTACTTC	CASSLWPGTGHIEQYF
-	TRBJ2-2	-	TRBV7-7	TGTGCTAGCAGCCAAGAACCCGGCACCGGGGAGCTGTTTTTT	CASSQEPGTGELFF
-	TRBJ2-7	-	TRBV28	TGTGCCAGCAGCCGAGGGGGTACCTACGAGCAGTACTTC	CASSRGGTYEQYF
-	TRBJ1-1	once	TRBV7-2	TGTGCCAGCAGGCGGGGGACGGAACACATGAACACTGAAGCTTTCTTT	CASRRGTEHMNTEAFF
TRBD2	TRBJ2-1	-	TRBV5-6	TGTGCCAGCAGCCAAGGACTAGCGGGCTTTAATGAGCAGTTCTTC	CASSQGLAGFNEQFF
-	TRBJ2-3	-	TRBV7-2	TGTGCCAGCAGCTTAGGTCGAGGAGATACGCAGTATTTT	CASSLGRGDTQYF
TRBD2	TRBJ2-1	-	TRBV7-6	TGTGCCAGCAGCGCCCGACTAGCGGGGGGGGAAGTGGATGAGCAGTTCTTC	CASSARLAGGEVDEQFF
-	TRBJ2-1	-	TRBV5-3	TGTGCCAGAAGGCCAACAGGGAATGAGCAGTTCTTC	CARRPTGNEQFF
TRBD2	TRBJ2-7	-	TRBV5-1	TGCGCCAGCAGACTGCAACCGGGGGGGGGCTACGAGCAGTACTTC	CASRLQPGGGYEQYF
-	TRBJ2-5	once	TRBV30	TGTGCCTGGAGACTTATACCCTATTTTCAAGAGACCCAGTACTTC	CAWRLIPYFQETQYF
-	TRBJ1-5	-	TRBV27	TGTGCCAGCAGTTTATCCCCCCCGAGGGCCGATAGCAATCAGCCCCAGCATTTT	CASSLSPPRADSNQPQHF
-	TRBJ2-7	-	TRBV21-1	TGTGCCAGCAGCACGTTGGACGGGGGACGAATCTACGAGCAGTACTTC	CASSTLDGGRIYEQYF
TRBD2	TRBJ2-1	-	TRBV27	TGTGCCAGCAGTTTATTATCCGGGACTAGGAATGAGCAGTTCTTC	CASSLLSGTRNEQFF
TRBD2	TRBJ2-1	-	TRBV9	TGTGCCAGCAACCCGGGGGGGTCCTCCTACAATGAGCAGTTCTTC	CASNPGGSSYNEQFF
TRBD1	TRBJ1-6	-	TRBV6-5	TGTGCCAGCACCAGGACAGGGGAGGGTTCACCCCTCCACTTT	CASTRTGEGSPLHF
TRBD1	TRBJ2-3	-	TRBV28	TGTGCCAGCAGTCTTATTACAGGGGTCGGGACAGATACGCAGTATTTT	CASSLITGVGTDTQYF
-	TRBJ2-2	-	TRBV7-2	TGTGCCAGCAGCTTACGCTCGCCCTCAGGCACCGGGGAGCTGTTTTTT	CASSLRSPSGTGELFF